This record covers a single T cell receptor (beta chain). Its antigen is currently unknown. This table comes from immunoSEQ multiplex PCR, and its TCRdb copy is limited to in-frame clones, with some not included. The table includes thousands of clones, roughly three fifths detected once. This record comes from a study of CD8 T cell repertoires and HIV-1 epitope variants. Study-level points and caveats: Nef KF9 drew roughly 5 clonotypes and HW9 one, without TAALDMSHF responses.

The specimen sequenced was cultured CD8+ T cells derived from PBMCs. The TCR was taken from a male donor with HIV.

The CDR3, as DNA: TGCAGCGTTCAAGGTTTCGACACCCAAGAGACCCAGTACTTC. Its protein is CSVQGFDTQETQYF. This chain connects TRBV29-1 to TRBJ2-5; D is unresolved. Germline lookup yields CDR1 SQVTM and CDR2 ANQGSEA. V shed 5 bases and J shed 1 base, with 14 bases lying between them. The CDR3 covers 14 residues.